Presented here are 17 T cell receptor beta chains from one specimen sequenced in a study of T cells in Graves' hyperthyroidism and ophthalmopathy (dated by TCRdb to the late 2010s). Libraries were constructed by multiplex PCR. Sequencing took place on an Illumina HiSeq 2000. The TCR beta CDR3 regions were amplified from the RNA transcripts. The first round of RT-PCR for the TCR CDR3 was performed with the HTBI primer set and the Qiagen OneStep RT-PCR kit. TCRdb trimmed the raw reads at Q25, called clones with MiXCR and kept productive beta chains. Rows with one shared CDR3 protein collapse into an entry with the most common genes and DNA. The sample data list roughly 710,000 distinct CDR3 sequences, and about a third of these were observed just once. The ten largest clones take up roughly 31% of the sample. Sequenced input: blood. These receptors all stem from a woman between 35 and 50 years old with Graves' hyperthyroidism.

CDR3: CASSARWTSGQETQYF. As DNA, the CDR3 is TGTGCCAGCAGCGCAAGATGGACTAGCGGCCAAGAGACCCAGTACTTC. The V gene is TRBV9, the J gene TRBJ2-5; TRBD2 aligns across 10 bases. The CDR3 contains 16 residues. The V segment lost 3 bases and the J segment 1 base; nucleotides outside the gene matches: 6. Per the germline V gene, CDR1 is SGDLS and CDR2 is YYNGEE.

This chain uses TRBV7-2 with TRBJ2-7; TRBD2 aligns across 7 bases. Germline values: CDR1 SGHTA, CDR2 FQGNSA. This CDR3 is built from 16 residues. Unmatched junction bases numbered 12, after V lost 1 base and J lost 6 bases. This CDR3 is CASSLESLARPSEQYF. The CDR3 DNA follows: TGTGCCAGCAGCTTAGAATCACTAGCGAGACCCAGCGAGCAGTACTTC.

The chain joins TRBV10-3 to TRBJ2-7, with TRBD1 matching over 7 bases. This CDR3 contains 16 residues. Germline V gene lookup returns CDR1 ENHRY and CDR2 SYGVKD. V shed 3 bases and J 0 bases; nucleotides not matched to a gene: 8. The CDR3 region has the DNA TGTGCCATCAGTGAACCGGACAGGACCAACTCCTACGAGCAGTACTTC. It encodes CAISEPDRTNSYEQYF.

In its sample, this clonotype was seen a few times. The chain combines TRBV25-1 with TRBJ2-5; D is possibly TRBD2 (6 bases). The CDR3 has 14 amino acids. Germline values: CDR1 MGHDK, CDR2 SYGVNS. The ends were cut back, 2 bases at V and 2 bases at J, with 9 bases in the middle. The CDR3 region has the DNA TGTGCCAGCAGTGAACTAGCGACACAAGAGACCCAGTACTTC. Amino acid sequence: CASSELATQETQYF.

The rearrangement links TRBV5-1 to TRBJ2-3, with unresolved D. This CDR3 is 14 amino acids long. Deletions cut 4 bases from V and 2 bases from J, with 11 bases between. Germline V gene sequence: CDR1 SGHRS, CDR2 YFSETQ. The CDR3 coding sequence is TGCGCCAGCAGCCTTGCACAGCTCACAGATACGCAGTATTTT. The encoded protein is CASSLAQLTDTQYF.

Written as DNA, the CDR3 is TGTGCCAGCAGCCGAAAGGCCGGGACAGACTCCTACGAGCAGTACTTC. This sequence encodes CASSRKAGTDSYEQYF. The genes are TRBV7-2 and TRBJ2-7; 7 bases align to TRBD1. The CDR3 spans 16 residues. Trimming cost V 5 bases and J 0 bases; bases outside gene matches: 10. Germline V gene lookup returns CDR1 SGHTA and CDR2 FQGNSA.

This clonotype has ten or more counts. The rearrangement uses TRBV11-2 and TRBJ1-2; D remains ambiguous. V gave up 7 bases and J gave up 1 base, with 16 bases separating them. This CDR3 region has 15 residues. Germline values: CDR1 SGHAT, CDR2 FQNNGV. The CDR3 region is CASTPLGENNYGYTF. For the CDR3, the DNA is TGTGCCAGCACCCCCCTCGGGGAAAATAACTATGGCTACACCTTC.

The chain joins TRBV12-3 or TRBV12-4 to TRBJ1-4; no reliable D call. CDR3 length equals 13 residues. V was shortened by 5 bases and J by 8 bases, with 12 bases between the two germline ends. CDR3 sequence: CASSRGFVEKLFF. CDR3 sequence (DNA): TGTGCCAGCAGTAGAGGGTTCGTAGAAAAACTGTTTTTT.

This clonotype was counted at least ten times. V and J are TRBV6-2 or TRBV6-3 and TRBJ2-7, with D unclear. With 7 bases removed from V and 3 bases from J, the gap between germline ends came to 16 bases. The CDR3 spans 14 residues. Germline V gene data show CDR1 as MNHEY and CDR2 as SVGEGT. In DNA form, the CDR3 reads TGTGCCAGCATCTCGACTCCGGGCGGCTACGAGCAGTACTTC. This codes for CASISTPGGYEQYF.

This chain joins TRBV20-1 and TRBJ2-7; 11 bases are shared with TRBD2. The germline V gene encodes CDR1 DFQATT and CDR2 SNEGSKA (reference sequence). This CDR3 is 13 amino acids long. Unmatched junction bases numbered 8, after V lost 6 bases and J lost 7 bases. The CDR3 DNA reads as TGCAGTGCCCTACTAGCGGGAGCTCAGGAGCAGTACTTC. Protein product: CSALLAGAQEQYF.

This clonotype was found many times. The rearrangement links TRBV7-9 to TRBJ1-2; no definite D call. V dropped 5 bases and J dropped 3 bases, with 16 bases sitting between them. CDR1 SEHNR and CDR2 FQNEAQ come from the germline V gene (reference sequence). This CDR3 has 15 residues. The CDR3 sequence is CASSPRTDLYYGYTF. Here the CDR3 DNA reads TGTGCCAGCAGCCCGCGGACGGATTTATACTATGGCTACACCTTC.

CDR3 protein: CASSFSSTAPYEQYF. For the CDR3, the DNA is TGTGCCAGCAGTTTCTCTTCGACAGCACCCTACGAGCAGTACTTC. V gene TRBV27 combines with J gene TRBJ2-7; maybe TRBD1 (5 bases). This CDR3 contains 15 residues. The germline gives CDR1 MNHEY, CDR2 SMNVEV (reference sequence). V gave up 3 bases and J gave up 2 bases, with 14 bases separating them.

The chain couples TRBV6-1 to TRBJ1-4; no clear D. V was shortened by 6 bases and J by 4 bases, with 18 bases between the two germline ends. The CDR3 is 16 amino acids. Germline V CDR1 and CDR2: MNHNS, SASEGT. The CDR3: CASSPSISPDNEKLFF. As DNA, the CDR3 is TGTGCCAGCAGCCCCTCCATTTCGCCCGATAATGAAAAACTGTTTTTT.

This clonotype was observed at least ten times. CDR3 loop: CASSHFSGTTKTGELFF. The CDR3 DNA is TGTGCCAGCAGCCATTTCTCCGGGACTACCAAAACCGGGGAGCTGTTTTTT. This chain joins TRBV25-1 and TRBJ2-2; 7 nucleotides match TRBD2. This CDR3 comprises 17 residues. The J segment lost 5 bases and the V segment lost 6 bases, leaving 15 bases of the junction unmatched. CDR1 and CDR2 from the germline V gene are MGHDK and SYGVNS. The full variable domain, its missing parts supplied by reference TRBV25-1 and TRBJ2-2, is EADIYQTPRYLVIGTGKKITLECSQTMGHDKMYWYQQDPGMELHLIHYSYGVNSTEKGDLSSESTVSRIRTEHFPLTLESARPSHTSQYLCASSHFSGTTKTGELFFGEGSRLTVL.

V usage is TRBV19 and J usage is TRBJ2-2, with D perhaps TRBD2 (5 bases). Trimming removed 1 base at V and 3 bases at J, with 9 bases between. The germline V gene encodes CDR1 LNHDA and CDR2 SQIVND (reference sequence). This CDR3 contains 15 residues. For the CDR3, the DNA is TGTGCCAGTAGTATAGTCACCGGGGACACCGGGGAGCTGTTTTTT. Protein product: CASSIVTGDTGELFF.

The V gene is TRBV11-2, the J gene TRBJ1-4; D may be TRBD1 (5 bases). The CDR3 has 15 residues. Germline lookup yields CDR1 SGHAT and CDR2 FQNNGV. Trimming pared 7 bases from V and 4 bases from J, leaving 16 bases between. CDR3 amino acids: CASTRGETDNEKLFF. The CDR3 DNA is TGTGCCAGCACCCGGGGGGAGACAGATAATGAAAAACTGTTTTTT.

The V and J genes are TRBV15 and TRBJ1-5; no definite D call. Trimming stripped 11 bases from V and 3 bases from J, with 14 bases between. Per germline, CDR1 LNHNV and CDR2 YYDKDF (reference sequence). This CDR3 spans 13 amino acids. CDR3 sequence (DNA): TGTGCCCAAAGGGAAGGGTACAATCAGCCCCAGCATTTT. Amino acid sequence: CAQREGYNQPQHF. Together with reference TRBV15 and TRBJ1-5, the CDR3 gives the full variable domain: DAMVIQNPRYQVTQFGKPVTLSCSQTLNHNVMYWYQQKSSQAPKLLFHYYDKDFNNEADTPDNFQSRRPNTSFCFLDIRSPGLGDTAMYLCAQREGYNQPQHFGDGTRLSIL.